Following are 31 T cell receptor beta chains from one sample sequenced in a study of monozygotic twins with inflammatory bowel disease. TCRdb reworked the 5' RACE reads into one entry per CDR3 protein, no DNA. This sample's table has about 380,000 distinct CDR3 sequences. Sequencing was carried out using blood. The receptors come from a human donor with ulcerative colitis or Crohn's disease, or a healthy co-twin of an affected twin (not recorded which).

The chain carries TRBV12-3 or TRBV12-4 and TRBJ1-4; the D call of TRBD1 rests on TCRdb alone, since no DNA is present to check it. CDR3 length: 13 amino acids. The CDR3: CASATGTNEKLFF.

The V and J genes are TRBV14 and TRBJ1-1. This CDR3 spans 12 amino acids. The germline V gene has CDR1 SGHDN and CDR2 FVKESK. CDR3 sequence: CASSQGDLGAFF.

The V call is TRBV20-1, the J call TRBJ2-1; TCRdb calls TRBD1, which cannot be checked without DNA. The CDR3 is 15 residues long. The germline V gene encodes CDR1 DFQATT and CDR2 SNEGSKA (reference sequence). The CDR3 loop reads CSARIMGQGRNEQFF.

This rearrangement joins TRBV18 to TRBJ2-1; the D call of TRBD1 rests on TCRdb alone, since no DNA is present to check it. The CDR3 length is 15 residues. The germline V gene has CDR1 KGHSH and CDR2 LQKENI. CDR3 loop: CASSPLGQDYNEQFF. Based on the CDR3 plus reference TRBV18 and TRBJ2-1, the full variable domain is NAGVMQNPRHLVRRRGQEARLRCSPMKGHSHVYWYRQLPEEGLKFMVYLQKENIIDESGMPKERFSAEFPKEGPSILRIQQVVRGDSAAYFCASSPLGQDYNEQFFGPGTRLTVL.

The rearrangement joins TRBV10-3 to TRBJ1-6. Germline CDR1 and CDR2: ENHRY and SYGVKD. CDR3 length equals 13 residues. CDR3 sequence reads: CAIRGTDNSPLHF.

This chain connects TRBV5-1 to TRBJ2-7; the TCRdb call, TRBD1, lacks DNA for checking. Germline CDR1 is SGHRS and CDR2 is YFSETQ. This CDR3 contains 15 residues. The chain's CDR3 is CASSRTGTANYEQYF.

V usage is TRBV9 and J usage is TRBJ1-5; TCRdb selects TRBD1, and the lack of DNA leaves this call unchecked. The CDR3 loop spans 14 amino acids. Germline lookup yields CDR1 SGDLS and CDR2 YYNGEE. The CDR3 loop is CASSRTGVDQPQHF.

The genes are TRBV30 and TRBJ1-6. The length of the CDR3 is 14 residues. Germline lookup yields CDR1 GTSNPN and CDR2 SVGIG (reference sequence). The CDR3 here is CVWEAGPINSPLHF.

The rearrangement uses TRBV10-3 and TRBJ1-1; there is no DNA to check the TCRdb D call of TRBD1. CDR1 is ENHRY, CDR2 SYGVKD, per germline. This CDR3 has 17 amino acids. CDR3 region: CAISEARGPPMNTEAFF.

This chain uses TRBV12-3 or TRBV12-4 with TRBJ1-1. The CDR3 has 14 amino acids. This CDR3 reads CASSKLPRETEAFF.

V is TRBV6-2 or TRBV6-3 and J is TRBJ2-7; TCRdb's D call of TRBD1 is untestable without DNA. The CDR3 length is 15 residues. Germline V gene lookup returns CDR1 MNHEY and CDR2 SVGEGT. This CDR3 is CASKIAGQGPYEQYF.

The V call is TRBV5-1, the J call TRBJ1-1; TCRdb returns TRBD1, unconfirmable since there is no DNA. Germline CDR1 SGHRS, CDR2 YFSETQ. The CDR3 has 16 amino acids. This CDR3 is CASSLEPGAQGGEAFF. Full variable domain (missing parts from reference TRBV5-1 and TRBJ1-1): KAGVTQTPRYLIKTRGQQVTLSCSPISGHRSVSWYQQTPGQGLQFLFEYFSETQRNKGNFPGRFSGRQFSNSRSEMNVSTLELGDSALYLCASSLEPGAQGGEAFFGQGTRLTVV.

The V call is TRBV20-1, the J call TRBJ2-1; the D call from TCRdb, TRBD1, cannot be confirmed without DNA. The CDR3 has 16 residues. Germline lookup yields CDR1 DFQATT and CDR2 SNEGSKA (reference sequence). The CDR3 here is CSTTGTGLTSNNEQFF.

The chain combines TRBV11-2 with TRBJ2-7; TCRdb proposes TRBD2, but this gene call is untestable without DNA. The CDR3 has 15 residues. Per the germline V gene, CDR1 is SGHAT and CDR2 is FQNNGV. The chain's CDR3 is CASSLLISGPYEQYF.

The chain couples TRBV6-5 to TRBJ2-7; TCRdb indicates TRBD2, and absent DNA this call remains unverified. Germline V CDR1 and CDR2: MNHEY, SVGAGI. The CDR3 is 12 amino acids. The CDR3: CASRSQGHEQYF.

The chain couples TRBV20-1 to TRBJ1-2. CDR3 size: 12 residues. The germline gives CDR1 DFQATT, CDR2 SNEGSKA (reference sequence). The CDR3: CSARGLVRSYTF.

The V call is TRBV7-2, the J call TRBJ1-2. The CDR3 consists of 15 residues. Germline CDR1 SGHTA, CDR2 FQGNSA. This CDR3 reads CASSFRESSNYGYTF.

This sequence joins TRBV27 and TRBJ2-7; TCRdb's D call, TRBD1, is unchecked because there is no DNA. This CDR3 has 19 amino acids. In germline, CDR1 is MNHEY, CDR2 SMNVEV (reference sequence). The CDR3 reads CASSSKVGGQGTGLYEQYF.

V gene TRBV24-1 combines with J gene TRBJ2-5; TCRdb outputs TRBD1, but without DNA this stays unchecked. Germline assignment: CDR1 KGHDR and CDR2 SFDVKD. The length of the CDR3 is 13 residues. The CDR3 spells CATSEGAQETQYF.

The CDR3: CASSPKEQGAYEQYF. The V gene is TRBV5-4, the J gene TRBJ2-7; TCRdb outputs TRBD1, but without DNA this stays unchecked. The CDR3 has 15 residues. Germline assignment: CDR1 SGHNT and CDR2 YYREEE (reference sequence).

CDR3: CASSSNRDTSYEQYF. This chain uses TRBV6-5 with TRBJ2-7; TCRdb's D call of TRBD1 is untestable without DNA. Germline loops: CDR1 MNHEY, CDR2 SVGAGI. The CDR3 has 15 residues.

The chain has TRBV12-3 or TRBV12-4 and TRBJ2-2. The CDR3 extends over 12 amino acids. The CDR3 reads CASRPLSRELFF.

V usage is TRBV12-3 or TRBV12-4 and J usage is TRBJ1-2. The CDR3 is 15 residues long. The CDR3 protein is CASSFRGSANYGYTF.

The V call is TRBV18, the J call TRBJ2-3. CDR1 KGHSH and CDR2 LQKENI come from the germline V gene. The CDR3 length is 15 residues. The CDR3 sequence is CASSPPGDGTDTQYF.

The V call is TRBV20-1, the J call TRBJ1-6; TCRdb outputs TRBD1, but without DNA this stays unchecked. Germline CDR1 and CDR2: DFQATT and SNEGSKA (reference sequence). The CDR3 totals 14 residues. CDR3 amino acids: CSAQIRGHNSPLHF.

The chain combines TRBV5-1 with TRBJ1-6. Germline assignment: CDR1 SGHRS and CDR2 YFSETQ. CDR3 length: 14 amino acids. The CDR3: CASSLQPDNSPLHF.

V gene TRBV7-2 combines with J gene TRBJ1-5. The CDR3 extends over 13 amino acids. Looked up from germline, CDR1 is SGHTA and CDR2 is FQGNSA. CDR3 loop: CASSSTRDQPQHF. The full variable domain, with the rest looked up from reference TRBV7-2 and TRBJ1-5, is GAGVSQSPSNKVTEKGKDVELRCDPISGHTALYWYRQSLGQGLEFLIYFQGNSAPDKSGLPSDRFSAERTGGSVSTLTIQRTQQEDSAVYLCASSSTRDQPQHFGDGTRLSIL.

The chain couples TRBV12-3 or TRBV12-4 to TRBJ2-5. The length of the CDR3 is 11 residues. CDR3 sequence: CASSLRETQYF.

The rearrangement links TRBV20-1 to TRBJ2-5; with no DNA, the TCRdb D assignment of TRBD2 cannot be verified. The CDR3 sequence is 16 residues long. The germline CDR1 and CDR2 sequences are DFQATT and SNEGSKA (reference sequence). This CDR3 is CSARGTGLAEGETQYF.

CDR3 region: CASTGTQDYNEQFF. V usage is TRBV19 and J usage is TRBJ2-1; TCRdb's D call of TRBD1 is untestable without DNA. The CDR3 is 14 residues long. Per the germline V gene, CDR1 is LNHDA and CDR2 is SQIVND (reference sequence).

V is TRBV7-2 and J is TRBJ2-3. Germline-derived CDR1 and CDR2 are SGHTA and FQGNSA. The length of the CDR3 is 13 residues. This CDR3 reads CASSPSSKDTQYF.